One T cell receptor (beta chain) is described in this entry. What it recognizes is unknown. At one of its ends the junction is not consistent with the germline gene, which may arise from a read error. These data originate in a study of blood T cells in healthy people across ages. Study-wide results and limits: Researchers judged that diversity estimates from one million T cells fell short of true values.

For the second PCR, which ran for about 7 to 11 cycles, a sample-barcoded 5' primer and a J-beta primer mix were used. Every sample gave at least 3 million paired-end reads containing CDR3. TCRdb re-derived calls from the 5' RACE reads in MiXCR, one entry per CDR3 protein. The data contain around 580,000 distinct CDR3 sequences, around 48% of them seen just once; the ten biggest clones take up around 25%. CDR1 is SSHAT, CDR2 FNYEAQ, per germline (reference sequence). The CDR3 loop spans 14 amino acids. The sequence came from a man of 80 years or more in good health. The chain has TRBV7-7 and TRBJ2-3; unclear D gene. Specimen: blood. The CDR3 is CASSPVMSTDTQYF. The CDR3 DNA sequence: TGTGCTAGCAGCCCCGTCATGAGCACAGATACGCAGTATTTT.